The next 24 T cell receptor beta chains were all read from a single sample in a study of T cell repertoires in cytomegalovirus infection (dated by TCRdb to between 2018 and 2020). Instrument used: Illumina HiSeq 1500. Through fastp at Q25 and MiXCR, TCRdb rebuilt clones from the public reads, retaining in-frame beta chains. CDR3 protein sequences are deduplicated, and each keeps its most common genes and DNA. The sample table records 500,000 to 600,000 distinct CDR3 sequences; 15% to 20% of these occur just once. Of the sample, about 24% falls within the top ten clones. Sequenced: CD8+ T cells from PBMCs. The receptor set was obtained from a human donor in good health (CMV status not recorded). Some clones in this sample may be carry-over from other donors' samples.

This clonotype appeared a few times. V is TRBV27 and J is TRBJ1-2; tentatively, D is TRBD1 (5 bases). Germline V gives CDR1 MNHEY, CDR2 SMNVEV (reference sequence). The length of the CDR3 is 15 residues. V lost 5 bases to trimming and J lost 6 bases, with 19 bases between them. As DNA, the CDR3 is TGTGCCAGCAGTCCACAAGGGGCCTACTCGGATGGCTACACCTTC. Protein: CASSPQGAYSDGYTF.

This clonotype has only a few counts. This chain joins TRBV20-1 and TRBJ2-3; TRBD2 agrees at 8 bases. Germline lookup yields CDR1 DFQATT and CDR2 SNEGSKA (reference sequence). The V segment lost 0 bases and the J segment 4 bases; nucleotides outside the gene matches: 18. This CDR3 spans 19 amino acids. CDR3 sequence reads: CSARDLGTLSGSHADTQYF. The CDR3 DNA reads TGCAGTGCTAGAGATCTCGGGACACTGAGCGGGAGTCACGCAGATACGCAGTATTTT.

As to this clonotype: The CDR3 ends on some other residue instead of the conserved phenylalanine or tryptophan, so this is likely a read error. The chain uses TRBV7-3 and TRBJ2-7; a possible D gene is TRBD2 (6 bases). This CDR3 contains 14 residues. Germline CDR1 is SGHTA and CDR2 is FQGTGA. Trimming pared 2 bases from V and 3 bases from J, leaving 11 bases between. The CDR3 DNA sequence: TGTGCCAGCAGCTTATGGACTAAGGGCTACGAGCAGTACTTA. Its protein product is CASSLWTKGYEQYL.

At least ten counts were recorded for this clonotype. The chain carries TRBV18 and TRBJ1-3; perhaps TRBD1 as D (5 bases). Germline V gives CDR1 KGHSH, CDR2 LQKENI. V gave up 1 base and J gave up 0 bases, with 13 bases separating them. The CDR3 runs to 17 residues. CDR3 region: CASSPRRGYYSGNTIYF. DNA for the CDR3: TGTGCCAGCTCACCACGTCGGGGGTATTACTCTGGAAACACCATATATTTT.

The table lists this clonotype with a few counts. V and J are TRBV4-2 and TRBJ1-2, with D possibly being TRBD1 (5 bases). This CDR3 region has 15 residues. Germline-derived CDR1 and CDR2 are LGHNA and YNFKEQ. Trimming took 2 bases from V and 6 from J, leaving 16 bases between them. CDR3 region: CASSQNFGAVDGYTF. The CDR3 region has the DNA TGTGCCAGCAGCCAAAATTTCGGGGCCGTGGATGGCTACACCTTC.

The chain combines TRBV10-3 with TRBJ2-3, with D perhaps TRBD1 (6 bases). Trimming took 7 bases from V and 2 from J, leaving 13 bases between them. CDR1 is ENHRY and CDR2 is SYGVKD in the germline V gene. The CDR3 runs to 14 residues. CDR3 residues: CAITEDRTTDTQYF. The DNA for the CDR3 is TGTGCCATCACCGAGGACAGAACCACAGATACGCAGTATTTT.

The table lists this clonotype with many counts. The chain is built from TRBV11-2 and TRBJ1-2; TRBD1 matches 8 bases. CDR3 length equals 15 residues. After removal of 3 bases from V and 4 bases from J, the junction contained 7 bases not matched to a gene. CDR1 SGHAT and CDR2 FQNNGV come from the germline V gene. The CDR3 DNA sequence: TGTGCCAGCAGCTTTGGGGGGACAGGCTTCTATGGCTACACCTTC. Its protein is CASSFGGTGFYGYTF.

The chain combines TRBV7-3 with TRBJ2-3; D unresolved. The CDR3 has 16 residues. Per germline, CDR1 SGHTA and CDR2 FQGTGA. The V gene lost 1 base and the J gene lost 4 bases, with 15 bases spanning the gap. This CDR3 is CASSLSDSNVADTQYF. In nucleotides, the CDR3 is TGTGCCAGCAGCTTAAGTGATAGTAACGTGGCAGATACGCAGTATTTT.

The chain is built from TRBV5-1 and TRBJ1-1; 7 bases align to TRBD1. V shed 1 base, J shed 1 base, and the junction held 4 bases outside the gene matches. The CDR3 sequence is 15 residues long. Per the germline V gene, CDR1 is SGHRS and CDR2 is YFSETQ. The CDR3 DNA reads TGCGCCAGCAGCTTGTCAGCAGGGGGGAACACTGAAGCTTTCTTT. Translating gives CASSLSAGGNTEAFF.

This clonotype was observed many times. This chain links TRBV7-3 with TRBJ2-1, with no clear D. The CDR3 runs to 15 residues. The V end lost 0 bases, the J end lost 0 bases, and 6 bases lay between the germline ends. CDR1 is SGHTA, CDR2 FQGTGA, per germline. In DNA, the CDR3 is TGTGCCAGCAGCTTAACCCGGAGCTCCTACAATGAGCAGTTCTTC. It codes for CASSLTRSSYNEQFF.

This clonotype was picked up a small number of times. V and J are TRBV27 and TRBJ2-7; D gene unclear. V lost 6 bases and J lost 3, with 9 bases in between. Germline V gene lookup returns CDR1 MNHEY and CDR2 SMNVEV (reference sequence). The CDR3 has 12 residues. As DNA, the CDR3 is TGTGCCAGCAGGGGCAGTTTCTACGAGCAGTACTTC. Translating gives CASRGSFYEQYF.

This clonotype was observed at least ten times. The chain is built from TRBV4-1 and TRBJ1-2, with TRBD1 as a possible D gene (5 bases). Germline lookup yields CDR1 MGHRA and CDR2 YSYEKL. V was trimmed by 0 bases and J by 4 bases, leaving 15 bases between them. CDR3 length: 16 residues. This CDR3 reads CASSQDSTGLSYGYTF. The CDR3 coding sequence is TGCGCCAGCAGCCAAGATTCCACAGGACTTAGCTATGGCTACACCTTC.

This clonotype was seen repeatedly, ten times or more. This chain joins TRBV11-1 and TRBJ1-2; D remains unclear. Trimming took 2 bases from V and 6 from J, leaving 22 bases between them. CDR3 length: 17 amino acids. The germline CDR1 and CDR2 sequences are SGHAT and FQDESV (reference sequence). CDR3 DNA sequence: TGTGCCAGCAGCTTATACCCCTCCACTGGAGCCATGGATGGCTACACCTTC. It yields the protein CASSLYPSTGAMDGYTF.

The chain recombines TRBV19 with TRBJ2-7; the D is unclear. The germline V gene encodes CDR1 LNHDA and CDR2 SQIVND (reference sequence). V lost 5 bases, J lost 0 bases, and 20 bases lay in between. CDR3 length equals 17 residues. The CDR3 nucleotides are TGTGCCAGTAGTTTTCCCCACACGACAAAGAGCTCCTACGAGCAGTACTTC. Protein product: CASSFPHTTKSSYEQYF.

This clonotype was counted a few times. The gene calls are TRBV27 and TRBJ1-5; no reliable D call. Trimming left V 5 bases short and J 1 base short, with 24 bases between. Germline lookup yields CDR1 MNHEY and CDR2 SMNVEV (reference sequence). This CDR3 has 19 residues. In nucleotides, the CDR3 is TGTGCCAGCAGTCTCCGGGGAGAGAGCGCTTACCTGAGCAATCAGCCCCAGCATTTT. It is translated as CASSLRGESAYLSNQPQHF.

This clonotype was recorded many times. The chain recombines TRBV7-9 with TRBJ1-1; 8 positions agree with TRBD1. This CDR3 has 15 residues. The J segment lost 1 base and the V segment lost 8 bases, leaving 9 bases of the junction unmatched. The germline V gene has CDR1 SEHNR and CDR2 FQNEAQ (reference sequence). The CDR3 loop reads CASRGIDRGNTEAFF. Here the CDR3 DNA reads TGTGCCAGCCGTGGGATCGACAGGGGGAACACTGAAGCTTTCTTT.

Ten or more counts support this clonotype. V and J are TRBV7-6 and TRBJ1-3; TRBD1 aligns across 7 bases. The V gene end was trimmed by 5 bases and the J gene end by 0 bases; junction bases not matched to a gene: 4. There are 15 residues in the CDR3. The V gene's germline CDR1 is SGHVS and CDR2 FNYEAQ. This chain's CDR3 is CASSLGTASGNTIYF. In DNA, the CDR3 is TGTGCCAGCAGCCTAGGGACAGCCTCTGGAAACACCATATATTTT.

Regarding this clonotype: This could be a read error, since a much larger clone is one nucleotide away. The chain joins TRBV27 to TRBJ2-7, with 7 positions matching TRBD1. CDR1 is MNHEY, CDR2 SMNVEV, per germline (reference sequence). This CDR3 has 15 amino acids. The CDR3 protein is CASSLSQGVGYEQHF. As DNA, the CDR3 is TGTGCCAGCAGTTTATCGCAGGGGGTGGGCTACGAGCAGCACTTC.

The genes are TRBV12-3 or TRBV12-4 and TRBJ1-1, with 7 nucleotides matching TRBD1. V lost 6 bases to trimming and J lost 5 bases; unmatched junction nucleotides: 12. There are 15 residues in the CDR3. The CDR3 region is CASRTEDRVVTEAFF. The CDR3, as DNA: TGTGCCAGCAGGACTGAAGACAGGGTTGTTACTGAAGCTTTCTTT.

This clonotype occurred a few times. The chain couples TRBV6-1 to TRBJ1-1, with 8 bases that match TRBD1. CDR1 is MNHNS and CDR2 is SASEGT in the germline V gene. Trimming cost V 6 bases and J 1 base; bases outside gene matches: 10. CDR3 length: 16 amino acids. The chain's CDR3 is CASRNAGQAGNTEAFF. CDR3 DNA: TGTGCCAGCAGAAATGCGGGACAGGCCGGGAACACTGAAGCTTTCTTT.

V is TRBV15 and J is TRBJ2-7; D call uncertain. CDR3 size: 11 residues. Germline V gene lookup returns CDR1 LNHNV and CDR2 YYDKDF (reference sequence). V dropped 3 bases and J dropped 3 bases, with 3 bases sitting between them. The CDR3 sequence: CATSSNYEQYF. For the CDR3, the DNA is TGTGCCACCAGCAGTAACTACGAGCAGTACTTC.

This clonotype was counted between two and nine times. The chain joins TRBV4-1 to TRBJ1-1; 7 nucleotides line up with TRBD1. This CDR3 is built from 14 residues. The trim removed 0 bases at V and 8 bases at J, leaving 6 bases unmatched. From germline, CDR1 is MGHRA and CDR2 YSYEKL. CDR3 region: CASSQESWDREAFF. In DNA form, the CDR3 reads TGCGCCAGCAGCCAAGAAAGTTGGGACAGAGAAGCTTTCTTT.

The sample holds a few counts of this clonotype. The genes are TRBV5-1 and TRBJ2-1; D possibly corresponds to TRBD1 (7 bases). V was cut by 3 bases and J by 9 bases, with 13 bases left in between. Germline CDR1 and CDR2: SGHRS and YFSETQ. The CDR3 runs 13 residues. The CDR3 here is CASSYRGGSEQFF. The CDR3 DNA reads as TGCGCCAGCAGCTACAGGGGAGGAAGTGAGCAGTTCTTC.

This clonotype was found many times. V is TRBV28 and J is TRBJ2-7, with TRBD2 matching 12 bases. CDR1 MDHEN and CDR2 SYDVKM come from the germline V gene. J lost 3 bases, V lost 6 bases, and 6 bases had no gene match. CDR3 length: 15 residues. For the CDR3, the DNA is TGTGCCAGCAGCATGGGGACTAGCGGGTACTACGAGCAGTACTTC. Translating gives CASSMGTSGYYEQYF.